This T cell receptor (beta chain) was found in a study of OX40 agonist ivuxolimab in advanced cancers. As for the study in general: Hepatocellular carcinoma, melanoma, renal cell or head and neck cancer was diagnosed in the dose-escalation patients.

The table lists this clone with a few counts. V was trimmed by 1 base and J by 5 bases, leaving 12 bases between them. The CDR3 contains 16 residues. Germline loops: CDR1 MDHEN, CDR2 SYDVKM. Sequencing was performed with immunoSEQ multiplex PCR; in TCRdb, only in-frame clones are kept and a portion is missing. The data hold roughly 62,000 clones, with 85% observed a single time. The sequence was obtained from an adult with an advanced solid tumor such as melanoma, head and neck, liver or kidney cancer. The chain joins TRBV28 to TRBJ1-6, with D possibly TRBD1 on 6 matching bases. The source material was CD4+ or CD8+ T cells sorted from blood, sampled in a trial of the OX40 agonist ivuxolimab. The CDR3 nucleotides are TGTGCCAGCAGTTTATCTCGGGGGGCGAATAATTCACCCCTCCACTTT. Amino acid sequence: CASSLSRGANNSPLHF.